This TCR beta chain was recorded in a study of naive and memory T cell subsets. Study-wide results and limits: TCR transcript changes with activation or differentiation may affect this RNA method.

Blood and skin TCR RNA was reverse transcribed with alpha and beta constant primers. TCRdb called the 5' RACE reads again in MiXCR, with one record for every CDR3 protein. The table has over 20,000 distinct CDR3 sequences, around 21% seen once. Whole blood, 2.5 ml, came from adult healthy volunteers. There are 14 residues in the CDR3. The germline gives CDR1 MNHEY, CDR2 SVGEGT. V trimming: 4 bases; J trimming: 10 bases; junction bases outside the gene matches: 8. This clonotype was counted at least ten times. Its specificity is not known. The chain links TRBV6-2 or TRBV6-3 to TRBJ2-1; TRBD2 matches at 9 bases. The TCR originated in a female donor in good health. The CDR3: CASSSIAGAWEQFF. The DNA for the CDR3 is TGTGCCAGCAGTTCCATAGCGGGGGCATGGGAGCAGTTCTTC.